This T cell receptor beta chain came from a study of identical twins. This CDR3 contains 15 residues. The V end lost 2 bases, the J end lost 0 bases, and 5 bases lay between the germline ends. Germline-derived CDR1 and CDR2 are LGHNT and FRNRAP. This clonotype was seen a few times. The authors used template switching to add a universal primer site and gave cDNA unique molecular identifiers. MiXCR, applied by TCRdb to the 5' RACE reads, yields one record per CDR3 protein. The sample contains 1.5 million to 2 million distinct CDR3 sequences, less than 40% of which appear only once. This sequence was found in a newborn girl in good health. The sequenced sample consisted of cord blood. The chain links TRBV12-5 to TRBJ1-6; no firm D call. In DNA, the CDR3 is TGTGCTAGTGGTTTGCTGGGCTCCTATAATTCACCCCTCCACTTT. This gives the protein CASGLLGSYNSPLHF.